Presented here are 27 T cell receptor beta chains from one specimen sequenced in a study of tumor and adjacent non-tumor tissue in lung cancer. A modified ARM-PCR protocol with three rounds of nested PCR amplified TCRbeta. TCRdb re-derived calls from the multiplex PCR reads in MiXCR, one entry per CDR3 protein. Of roughly 90,000 distinct CDR3 sequences in the sample, more than 65% were seen once. This sample's RNA came from whole unsorted tissue. Distant lung tissue was collected more than 3 cm away from the tumor edge. The sequenced material came from distant non-tumor lung tissue. Receptors originate from a woman aged 45-59 years with non-small cell lung cancer.

The chain recombines TRBV19 with TRBJ2-1; 12 positions match TRBD1. This CDR3 spans 16 amino acids. Germline V gene lookup returns CDR1 LNHDA and CDR2 SQIVND (reference sequence). V gave up 3 bases and J gave up 6 bases; unmatched junction bases: 6. This CDR3 reads CASSITGTGGLNEQFF. In DNA, the CDR3 is TGTGCCAGTAGTATTACCGGGACAGGGGGCCTCAATGAGCAGTTCTTC.

As regards this clonotype: Given a much more abundant clone one base away, this may be a read error. Written as DNA, the CDR3 is TGTGTCAGCAGTTCCCAGGGCCCTCCTGGGGCCAACGTCCTGACTTTC. It specifies CVSSSQGPPGANVLTF. The genes are TRBV6-6 and TRBJ2-6, with a possible D match to TRBD1 (5 bases). The CDR3 consists of 16 residues. Germline CDR1 is MNHNY and CDR2 is SVGAGI (reference sequence).

This clonotype is a singleton in its sample. In this CDR3 the conserved last residue, phenylalanine or tryptophan, is missing, so a read error is likely. The chain carries TRBV11-2 and TRBJ2-3; TRBD2 might be the D (6 bases). Germline lookup yields CDR1 SGHAT and CDR2 FQNNGV. CDR3 length equals 13 residues. The CDR3 bases are TGTGCGAGCAGCTTAGCGGAGTCAGATACACAGTATTAT. This codes for CASSLAESDTQYY.

Concerning this clonotype: This sequence may be a read error, since a much larger clone differs from it by one base. The CDR3 is CDSRTITGELFF. The CDR3 bases are TGTGACAGTAGGACGATCACCGGGGAGCTGTTTTTT. The rearrangement joins TRBV19 to TRBJ2-2; D is uncertain. This CDR3 region has 12 residues. Germline loops: CDR1 LNHDA, CDR2 SQIVND (reference sequence). The whole variable domain, remainder taken from reference TRBV19 and TRBJ2-2, is DGGITQSPKYLFRKEGQNVTLSCEQNLNHDAMYWYRQDPGQGLRLIYYSQIVNDFQKGDIAEGYSVSREKKESFPLTVTSAQKNPTAFYLCDSRTITGELFFGEGSRLTVL.

By proportion, this clonotype is large (0.1 to 1%). This chain connects TRBV11-3 to TRBJ1-2; no reliable D call. Germline V gene data show CDR1 as SGHNT and CDR2 as YENEEA. CDR3 length: 12 residues. The V gene lost 10 bases and the J gene lost 4 bases, with 13 bases spanning the gap. CDR3 protein: CATKTGCYGYTF. The DNA of the CDR3 is TGTGCCACCAAGACGGGTTGCTATGGCTACACCTTC. Variable domain in full (rest from reference TRBV11-3 and TRBJ1-2): EAGVVQSPRYKIIEKKQPVAFWCNPISGHNTLYWYLQNLGQGPELLIRYENEEAVDDSQLPKDRFSAERLKGVDSTLKIQPAELGDSAVYLCATKTGCYGYTFGSGTRLTVV.

A word on this clonotype: Its ends do not fully match the called genes, so a read error is possible. This chain links TRBV29-1 with TRBJ1-1; D is perhaps TRBD1 (5 bases). This CDR3 contains 11 residues. Germline CDR1 SQVTM, CDR2 ANQGSEA. DNA of the CDR3: TGCAGCGTTGAGGGGGAAACTAAAGCTTTATTT. As protein: CSVEGETKALF.

Concerning this clonotype: One junction end disagrees with the germline gene, perhaps due to a read error. The chain links TRBV6-1 to TRBJ2-7; no clear D. The CDR3 has 13 residues. Per germline, CDR1 MNHNS and CDR2 SASEGT. CDR3 DNA: TGTGCAAGCAGTGCTATCACCCTCTACGAGCAGTACTTC. Its protein product is CASSAITLYEQYF.

The gene calls are TRBV10-3 and TRBJ1-2; D uncertain. V was clipped by 6 bases and J by 2 bases, with 13 bases between them. Germline CDR1 ENHRY, CDR2 SYGVKD. This CDR3 is 14 amino acids long. The CDR3, as DNA: TGTGCCATCAGCCGCTCCGGTGGAAACTATGGCTACACCTTC. The encoded protein is CAISRSGGNYGYTF.

This sequence joins TRBV28 and TRBJ2-1, with 10 nucleotides matching TRBD2. V lost 7 bases to trimming and J lost 4 bases; unmatched junction nucleotides: 10. There are 16 residues in the CDR3. Germline assignment: CDR1 MDHEN and CDR2 SYDVKM. The CDR3 nucleotides are TGTGCCAGCAATTCAGGGACTAGCGACAAATACAATGAGCAGTTCTTC. This sequence encodes CASNSGTSDKYNEQFF.

The rearrangement uses TRBV11-1 and TRBJ1-1; no clear D. There are 14 residues in the CDR3. CDR1 is SGHAT, CDR2 FQDESV, per germline (reference sequence). The V and J ends lost 5 bases and 6 bases respectively, with 16 bases between them. The chain's CDR3 is CASSLGWGYSEAFF. CDR3 coding DNA: TGTGCCAGCAGCCTTGGGTGGGGATACTCTGAAGCTTTCTTT.

In the case of this clonotype: Compared with germline, one end of the junction differs, possibly owing to a read error. The V gene is TRBV4-2, the J gene TRBJ2-7; 8 nucleotides line up with TRBD2. The CDR3 spans 18 residues. Per the germline V gene, CDR1 is LGHNA and CDR2 is YNFKEQ. CDR3 protein: CASSQDGLAGEDRYKQYF. Here the CDR3 DNA reads TGTGCCAGCAGCCAAGATGGACTAGCAGGAGAAGACCGCTACAAGCAGTACTTC.

On this clonotype itself: The junction differs from germline at one of its ends, possibly a read error. J is TRBJ2-5 and V is TRBV12-3 or TRBV12-4; perhaps TRBD1 as D (5 bases). This CDR3 comprises 13 residues. Written as DNA, the CDR3 is TGTGCCAGCAGGGGGCCCAAGGCAGAGATCCAGTATTTC. It encodes CASRGPKAEIQYF.

As concerns this clonotype: Compared with germline, one end of the junction differs, possibly owing to a read error. V and J are TRBV29-1 and TRBJ2-1, with D possibly TRBD1 on 5 matching bases. The CDR3 has 15 residues. Germline lookup yields CDR1 SQVTM and CDR2 ANQGSEA. CDR3 sequence (DNA): TGCAGCGTTGAACTGTCAGGGAACTCCTGCAATGAGCAGTTCTTC. Translating gives CSVELSGNSCNEQFF.

A remark on this clonotype: One end of the junction does not line up with germline, which may come from a read error. The rearrangement joins TRBV6-2 or TRBV6-3 to TRBJ2-1; 8 positions match TRBD2. CDR3 length: 15 residues. From germline, CDR1 is MNHEY and CDR2 SVGEGT. For the CDR3, the DNA is TGTGCCAGCAGCCCCGGACTAGCCGGTGTAATTGAGGAGTTCTTC. This sequence encodes CASSPGLAGVIEEFF.

Regarding this clonotype: Its ends do not fully match the called genes, so a read error is possible. The chain employs TRBV14 and TRBJ2-7; D uncertain. The germline V gene has CDR1 SGHDN and CDR2 FVKESK. The CDR3 is 13 residues long. As DNA, the CDR3 is TGTGCCAACAGCCAAGTTCATGCCTACGAGCAATACTTC. Amino acid sequence: CANSQVHAYEQYF.

About this clonotype: In this CDR3 the conserved last residue, phenylalanine or tryptophan, is missing, so a read error is likely. The genes are TRBV10-3 and TRBJ2-3; 8 bases are shared with TRBD1. CDR3 length: 15 amino acids. Germline CDR1 ENHRY, CDR2 SYGVKD. V lost 4 bases, J lost 2 bases, and 5 bases stayed unmatched. CDR3 DNA sequence: TGTGCCATCAGTGTCCCACAGGGGGTCACAGATACGCAGTATATT. Encoded protein: CAISVPQGVTDTQYI.

The sample holds one count of this clonotype. The chain employs TRBV6-5 and TRBJ2-7; D gene unclear. The V and J ends lost 5 bases and 1 base respectively, with 9 bases between them. The CDR3 has 13 amino acids. CDR1 MNHEY and CDR2 SVGAGI come from the germline V gene. The CDR3 nucleotides are TGTGCCAGCAGTAGGCACGCGTCCTACGAGCAGTACTTC. The encoded protein is CASSRHASYEQYF.

About this clonotype itself: The missing conserved phenylalanine or tryptophan at the end of this CDR3 makes a read error likely. CDR3 sequence (DNA): TGTGCCAGTAGGGCCAAGGACTATACCATGGCCGGGGAGCTGTTTGTT. It specifies CASRAKDYTMAGELFV. This chain connects TRBV19 to TRBJ2-2, with a tentative D call TRBD2 (6 bases). CDR3 size: 16 residues. Germline V gene data show CDR1 as LNHDA and CDR2 as SQIVND (reference sequence). V dropped 6 bases and J dropped 6 bases, with 20 bases sitting between them.

The gene calls are TRBV11-2 and TRBJ2-1; D gene unclear. Trimming removed 10 bases at V and 5 bases at J, with 18 bases between. Germline CDR1 is SGHAT and CDR2 is FQNNGV. This CDR3 has 14 residues. The CDR3 protein is CANRFGRADNEQFF. The CDR3 DNA is TGTGCCAACAGATTTGGCAGAGCCGACAATGAGCAGTTCTTC.

This clonotype was counted at least ten times. V is TRBV5-1 and J is TRBJ2-7; D is perhaps TRBD1 or TRBD2 (5 bases each). Germline V CDR1 and CDR2: SGHRS, YFSETQ. Trimming pared 0 bases from V and 2 bases from J, leaving 9 bases between. This CDR3 comprises 14 residues. CDR3 loop: CASSLGGSTYEQYF. The CDR3 nucleotides read TGCGCCAGCAGCTTGGGGGGGTCAACCTACGAGCAGTACTTC.

Only a few counts were recorded for this clonotype. This chain joins TRBV30 and TRBJ2-2; perhaps D is TRBD1 or TRBD2 (6 bases each). In germline, CDR1 is GTSNPN, CDR2 SVGIG (reference sequence). The germline V and J ends were trimmed by 5 bases and 2 bases, with 18 bases remaining between them. There are 16 residues in the CDR3. The chain's CDR3 is CAWDDRPGVNTGELFF. Here the CDR3 DNA reads TGTGCCTGGGACGACAGGCCGGGAGTCAACACCGGGGAGCTGTTTTTT.

This clonotype was seen a single time. At one end the junction does not follow the germline gene, possibly because of a read error. The chain employs TRBV11-2 and TRBJ2-7, with 15 bases identical to TRBD2. The germline gives CDR1 SGHAT, CDR2 FQNNGV. The length of the CDR3 is 17 residues. The CDR3 loop is CVSSPWTSGRASWEQYF. CDR3 nucleotides: TGTGTCAGCAGCCCCTGGACTAGCGGGAGGGCATCGTGGGAGCAGTACTTC.

The chain is built from TRBV29-1 and TRBJ2-2, with TRBD2 matching 12 bases. CDR3 length equals 16 residues. The junction had 9 bases not matched to a gene; V was cut back by 4 bases and J by 6 bases. Per germline, CDR1 SQVTM and CDR2 ANQGSEA. CDR3 region: CSVGASSGRAPGELFF. The DNA of the CDR3 is TGCAGCGTTGGAGCCTCTAGCGGGAGGGCCCCCGGGGAGCTGTTTTTT.

This clonotype was detected many times. The chain is built from TRBV28 and TRBJ2-4; 8 positions match TRBD2. CDR1 is MDHEN, CDR2 SYDVKM, per germline. This CDR3 has 15 amino acids. V lost 5 bases to trimming and J lost 4 bases; unmatched junction nucleotides: 7. Here the CDR3 DNA reads TGTGCCAGCAGTACCCAGCGGGAGAGGAAAAACATTCAGTACTTC. Residues: CASSTQRERKNIQYF.

On this clonotype: At one boundary the junction diverges from the germline segment, which might be a read error. The chain uses TRBV12-3 or TRBV12-4 and TRBJ1-5; D call uncertain. This CDR3 is 14 amino acids long. The CDR3 DNA reads as TGTACCAGTAGTTTAGTGGATAGCAATCAGCCCCAGCATTTC. The encoded protein is CTSSLVDSNQPQHF.

This clonotype was detected many times. The chain recombines TRBV7-8 with TRBJ2-7; D possibly corresponds to TRBD2 (6 bases). From germline, CDR1 is SGHVS and CDR2 FQNEAQ. Deletions cut 1 base from V and 2 bases from J, with 15 bases between. The CDR3 length is 16 residues. The chain's CDR3 is CASSLVLGTGTYEQYF. CDR3 in DNA: TGTGCCAGCAGCTTAGTATTAGGGACTGGCACCTACGAGCAGTACTTC. Using reference TRBV7-8 and TRBJ2-7 for the parts outside the CDR3, the full variable domain is GAGVSQSPRYKVAKRGQDVALRCDPISGHVSLFWYQQALGQGPEFLTYFQNEAQLDKSGLPSDRFFAERPEGSVSTLKIQRTQQEDSAVYLCASSLVLGTGTYEQYFGPGTRLTVT.

About this clonotype: Germline is not matched at one junction end, which may reflect a read error. V usage is TRBV11-2 and J usage is TRBJ2-5; 7 nucleotides line up with TRBD2. Germline lookup yields CDR1 SGHAT and CDR2 FQNNGV. The CDR3 length is 16 residues. The DNA of the CDR3 is TGCGCCAGCAGCTTACCGGCAGGGACTACTATAGAGACCCAGTACTTC. The encoded protein is CASSLPAGTTIETQYF.